This TCR beta chain was obtained from a study of T cell repertoires in cytomegalovirus infection. In the study overall: CMV infection together with matching HLA type was indicated by public TCR beta signatures.

The CDR3 is made up of 15 amino acids. Germline CDR1 reads SGHAT; CDR2 reads FQNNGV. Trimming took off 8 bases at V and 3 bases at J, with 19 bases between the two ends. Note on this clonotype: Its matching antigen is unknown.

A single record per CDR3 protein comes from TCRdb applying MiXCR to the reads. Here the sample spans approximately 770,000 distinct CDR3 sequences, almost 30% being singletons. General study findings and limits: Cumulative frequency of public TCR beta families picked out carriers of CMV plus the relevant HLA.

Sample: cultured CD8+ T cells from PBMCs, taken from culture after CMV antigen stimulation. The genes are TRBV11-2 and TRBJ1-1; tentative D call: TRBD1 (6 bases). The TCR comes from a human donor in good health (CMV status not recorded). Some clones in this sample may be carry-over from other donors' samples. Here the CDR3 reads CASATEGGPYTEAFF. The CDR3 coding sequence is TGTGCCAGCGCTACGGAGGGGGGTCCGTACACTGAAGCTTTCTTT. The full variable domain, its missing parts supplied by reference TRBV11-2 and TRBJ1-1, is EAGVAQSPRYKIIEKRQSVAFWCNPISGHATLYWYQQILGQGPKLLIQFQNNGVVDDSQLPKDRFSAERLKGVDSTLKIQPAKLEDSAVYLCASATEGGPYTEAFFGQGTRLTVV.